The next 9 T cell receptor beta chains were all read from a single sample in a study of blood T cell repertoires in COVID-19. The method was immunoSEQ multiplex PCR; TCRdb's version includes in-frame clones alone and lacks a portion of them. The sample has roughly 380,000 clones, about 89% seen once. What was sequenced was peripheral blood. The source is a woman aged 40 to 55 with COVID-19, enrolled during active disease.

With respect to this clone: Distinct nucleotide sequences in the sample also encode this CDR3. The J gene is TRBJ1-1, the V gene TRBV12-3 or TRBV12-4; D gene ambiguous. CDR3 length: 12 amino acids. The V gene lost 6 bases and the J gene lost 1 base, with 6 bases spanning the gap. The CDR3 nucleotides read TGTGCCAGCAGCCCCGGGAACACTGAAGCTTTCTTT. Amino acids: CASSPGNTEAFF.

The chain joins TRBV3-1 (or the pseudogene TRBV3-2) to TRBJ2-7, with TRBD2 identical over 7 bases. The J segment lost 1 base and the V segment lost 6 bases, leaving 21 bases of the junction unmatched. CDR1 LGHDT and CDR2 YNNKEL come from the germline V gene (reference sequence). The CDR3 loop spans 19 amino acids. The CDR3: CASSGLAERQYHPSYEQYF. The CDR3, as DNA: TGTGCCAGCAGTGGGCTAGCGGAAAGGCAATACCACCCGTCCTACGAGCAGTACTTC.

The chain combines TRBV7-9 with TRBJ1-5; D unclear. CDR3 length: 18 residues. V lost 1 base and J 1 base, leaving 17 bases between the germline ends. Germline V lookup: CDR1 SEHNR, CDR2 FQNEAQ (reference sequence). The DNA for the CDR3 is TGTGCCAGCAGCTTAGGGCGCGGCGCGCCGGGGAGCAATCAGCCCCAGCATTTT. This translates into CASSLGRGAPGSNQPQHF.

This clone was observed once. The chain uses TRBV20-1 and TRBJ1-2; 8 nucleotides match TRBD1. CDR3 length: 15 residues. The germline gives CDR1 DFQATT, CDR2 SNEGSKA (reference sequence). After removal of 3 bases from V and 0 bases from J, the junction contained 6 bases not matched to a gene. The DNA of the CDR3 is TGCAGTGCTAGTCCCCTACAGGGGGCTAACTATGGCTACACCTTC. Amino acids: CSASPLQGANYGYTF.

This chain links TRBV27 with TRBJ2-2, with 12 bases aligning to TRBD1. The CDR3 totals 17 residues. V was clipped by 2 bases and J by 7 bases; unmatched bases: 8. Germline loops: CDR1 MNHEY, CDR2 SMNVEV (reference sequence). CDR3 sequence reads: CASSLRGTGGYGGELFF. The CDR3 nucleotides read TGTGCCAGCAGTTTACGTGGGACAGGGGGCTACGGCGGGGAGCTGTTTTTT.

This rearrangement joins TRBV5-1 to TRBJ1-6; 8 bases are shared with TRBD1. The CDR3 has 16 residues. V was clipped by 6 bases and J by 8 bases; unmatched bases: 13. Germline CDR1 SGHRS, CDR2 YFSETQ. The CDR3 spells CASNFGPQGGDSPLHF. CDR3 sequence (DNA): TGCGCCAGCAACTTTGGCCCACAGGGGGGAGATTCACCCCTCCACTTT.

The chain uses TRBV28 and TRBJ2-7, with a tentative D call TRBD1 (6 bases). Trimming left V 6 bases short and J 5 bases short, with 14 bases between. Per germline, CDR1 MDHEN and CDR2 SYDVKM. CDR3 size: 13 residues. CDR3 nucleotides: TGTGCCAGCAGATTCGCAGGGGAACACGAGCAGTACTTC. Its protein product is CASRFAGEHEQYF. Combining the CDR3 with reference TRBV28 and TRBJ2-7 gives the whole variable domain DVKVTQSSRYLVKRTGEKVFLECVQDMDHENMFWYRQDPGLGLRLIYFSYDVKMKEKGDIPEGYSVSREKKERFSLILESASTNQTSMYLCASRFAGEHEQYFGPGTRLTVT.

The chain carries TRBV7-3 and TRBJ2-2; D may be TRBD2 (6 bases). The CDR3 is made up of 13 amino acids. The ends were cut back, 6 bases at V and 4 bases at J, with 9 bases in the middle. Germline V gives CDR1 SGHTA, CDR2 FQGTGA. The DNA of the CDR3 is TGTGCCAGCAGGGGACTGGCCACCGGGGAGCTGTTTTTT. Translated, it gives CASRGLATGELFF.

This clone showed up just a few times. The chain combines TRBV9 with TRBJ2-1, with 10 bases matching TRBD2. This CDR3 is 17 amino acids long. V lost 3 bases, J lost 5 bases, and 11 bases stayed unmatched. Germline V gene lookup returns CDR1 SGDLS and CDR2 YYNGEE. CDR3 sequence: CASSARTGLARNNEQFF. The CDR3 DNA follows: TGTGCCAGCAGCGCGAGAACGGGACTAGCGAGAAACAATGAGCAGTTCTTC.